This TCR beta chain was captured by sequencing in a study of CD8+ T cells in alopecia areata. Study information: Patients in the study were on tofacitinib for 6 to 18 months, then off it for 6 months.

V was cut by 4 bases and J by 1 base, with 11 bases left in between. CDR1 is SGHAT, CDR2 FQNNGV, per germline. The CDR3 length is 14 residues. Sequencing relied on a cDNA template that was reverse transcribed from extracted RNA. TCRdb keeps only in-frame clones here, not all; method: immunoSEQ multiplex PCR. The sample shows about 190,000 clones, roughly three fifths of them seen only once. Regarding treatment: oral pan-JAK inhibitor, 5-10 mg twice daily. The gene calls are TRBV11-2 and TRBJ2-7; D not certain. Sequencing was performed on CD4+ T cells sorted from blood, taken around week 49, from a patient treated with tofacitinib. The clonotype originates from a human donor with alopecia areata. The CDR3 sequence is CASSSKEWSYEQYF. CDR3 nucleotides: TGTGCCAGCAGCTCAAAAGAGTGGTCCTACGAGCAGTACTTC. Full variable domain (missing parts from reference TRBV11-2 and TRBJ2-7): EAGVAQSPRYKIIEKRQSVAFWCNPISGHATLYWYQQILGQGPKLLIQFQNNGVVDDSQLPKDRFSAERLKGVDSTLKIQPAKLEDSAVYLCASSSKEWSYEQYFGPGTRLTVT.